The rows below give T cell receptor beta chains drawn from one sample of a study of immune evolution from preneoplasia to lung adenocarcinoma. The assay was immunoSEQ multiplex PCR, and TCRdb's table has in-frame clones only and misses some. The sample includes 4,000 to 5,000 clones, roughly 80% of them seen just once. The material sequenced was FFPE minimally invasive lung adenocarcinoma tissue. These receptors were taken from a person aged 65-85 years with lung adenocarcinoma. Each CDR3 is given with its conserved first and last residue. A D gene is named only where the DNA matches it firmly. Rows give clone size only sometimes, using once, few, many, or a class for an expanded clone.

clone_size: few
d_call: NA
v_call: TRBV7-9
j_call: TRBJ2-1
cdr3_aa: CASSSRDLYNEQFF
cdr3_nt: TGTGCCAGCAGCTCCCGGGACCTATACAATGAGCAGTTCTTC

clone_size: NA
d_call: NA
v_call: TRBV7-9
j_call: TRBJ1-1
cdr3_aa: CASRRLNTEAFF
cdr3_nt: TGTGCCAGCAGACGCCTGAACACTGAAGCTTTCTTT

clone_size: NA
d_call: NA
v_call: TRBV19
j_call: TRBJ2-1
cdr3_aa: CASSTSLIGLAREQFF
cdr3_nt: TGTGCCAGTAGTACATCCCTTATAGGGCTAGCGCGGGAGCAGTTCTTC

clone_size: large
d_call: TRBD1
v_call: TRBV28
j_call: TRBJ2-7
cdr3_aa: CASRPGQESYEQYF
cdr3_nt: TGTGCCAGCAGACCGGGACAGGAGTCCTACGAGCAGTACTTC

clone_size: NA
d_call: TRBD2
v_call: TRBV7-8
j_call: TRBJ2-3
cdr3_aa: CASSLGAASGGGTDTQYF
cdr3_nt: TGTGCCAGCAGCTTAGGGGCAGCTAGCGGGGGTGGCACAGATACGCAGTATTTT

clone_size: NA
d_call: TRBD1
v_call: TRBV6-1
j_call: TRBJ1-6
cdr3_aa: CASMLGQGSSPLHF
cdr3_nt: TGTGCCAGCATGCTTGGACAGGGTAGTTCACCCCTCCACTTT

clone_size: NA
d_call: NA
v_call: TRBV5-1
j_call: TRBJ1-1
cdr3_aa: CASSLGRDYDAFF
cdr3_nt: TGCGCCAGCAGCTTGGGGAGGGACTACGATGCTTTCTTT

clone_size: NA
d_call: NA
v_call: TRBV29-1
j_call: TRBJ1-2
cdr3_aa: CSVGEGMNYGYTF
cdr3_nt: TGCAGCGTTGGGGAGGGGATGAACTATGGCTACACCTTC

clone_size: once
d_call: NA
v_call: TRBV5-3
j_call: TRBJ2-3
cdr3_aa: CARSFLGERVGGTDTQYF
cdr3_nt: TGTGCCAGAAGCTTTCTAGGTGAGAGAGTGGGCGGCACAGATACGCAGTATTTT

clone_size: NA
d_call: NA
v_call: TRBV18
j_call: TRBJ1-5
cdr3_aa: CASSQNSNQPQHF
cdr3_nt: TGTGCCAGCTCCCAGAATAGCAATCAGCCCCAGCATTTT

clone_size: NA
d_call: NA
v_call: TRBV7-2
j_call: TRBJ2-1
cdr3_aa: CASSFPSFSSYNEQFF
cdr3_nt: TGTGCCAGCAGCTTCCCTAGCTTTAGCTCCTACAATGAGCAGTTCTTC

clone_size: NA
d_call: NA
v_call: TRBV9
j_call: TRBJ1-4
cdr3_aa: CASSTGLSGNNEKLFF
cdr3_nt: TGTGCCAGCAGCACAGGGTTATCGGGCAATAATGAAAAACTGTTTTTT

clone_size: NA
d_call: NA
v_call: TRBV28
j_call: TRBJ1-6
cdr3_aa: CASSFLAIGNSPLHF
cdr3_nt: TGTGCCAGCAGTTTTCTGGCGATAGGAAATTCACCCCTCCACTTT

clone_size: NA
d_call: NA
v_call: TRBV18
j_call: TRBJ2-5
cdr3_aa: CASSPVPAGETQYF
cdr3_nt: TGTGCCAGCTCACCAGTGCCAGCTGGAGAGACCCAGTACTTC

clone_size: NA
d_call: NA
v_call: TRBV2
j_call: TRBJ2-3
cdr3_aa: CASRTKFTDTQYF
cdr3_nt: TGTGCCAGCAGGACTAAGTTCACAGATACGCAGTATTTT

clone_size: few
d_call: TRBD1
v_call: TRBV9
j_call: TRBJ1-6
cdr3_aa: CASSVGTGDSPLHF
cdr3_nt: TGTGCCAGCAGCGTGGGGACAGGGGACTCACCCCTCCACTTT

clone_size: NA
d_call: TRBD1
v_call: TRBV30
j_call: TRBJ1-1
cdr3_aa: CAWKFGDSEAFF
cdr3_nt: TGTGCCTGGAAATTTGGGGACAGTGAAGCTTTCTTT

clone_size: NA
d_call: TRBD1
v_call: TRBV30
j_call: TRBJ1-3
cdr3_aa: CAWSVGQGRSGNTIYF
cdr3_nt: TGTGCCTGGAGTGTGGGACAGGGGCGCTCTGGAAACACCATATATTTT

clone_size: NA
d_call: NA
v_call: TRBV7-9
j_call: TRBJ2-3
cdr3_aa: CASSPGGVDLDTQYF
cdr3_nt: TGTGCCAGCAGCCCCGGTGGGGTCGACCTTGATACGCAGTATTTT

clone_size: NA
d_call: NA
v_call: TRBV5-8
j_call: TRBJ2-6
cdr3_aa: CASNLATQSRANVLTF
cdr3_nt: TGTGCCAGCAATCTTGCCACACAAAGTCGGGCCAACGTCCTGACTTTC

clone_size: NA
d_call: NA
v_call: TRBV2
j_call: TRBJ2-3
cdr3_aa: CASTLRTEGDTQYF
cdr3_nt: TGTGCCAGCACCCTCCGGACCGAGGGGGATACGCAGTATTTT

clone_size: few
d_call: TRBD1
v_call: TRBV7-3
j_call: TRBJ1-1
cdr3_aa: CASSSTGGGGTEAFF
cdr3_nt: TGTGCCAGCAGCTCTACAGGGGGCGGAGGCACTGAAGCTTTCTTT

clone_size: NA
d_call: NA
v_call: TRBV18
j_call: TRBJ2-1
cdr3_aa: CASSAMTVNNEQFF
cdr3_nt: TGTGCCAGCTCGGCAATGACGGTAAACAATGAGCAGTTCTTC

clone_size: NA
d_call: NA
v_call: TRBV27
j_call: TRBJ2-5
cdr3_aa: CASSLQMGRGWTQYF
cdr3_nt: TGTGCCAGCAGTTTGCAAATGGGGCGGGGTTGGACCCAGTACTTC

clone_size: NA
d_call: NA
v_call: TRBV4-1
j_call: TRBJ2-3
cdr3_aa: CASSRDSRTDTQYF
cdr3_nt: TGCGCCAGCAGCAGGGACTCGAGAACAGATACGCAGTATTTT

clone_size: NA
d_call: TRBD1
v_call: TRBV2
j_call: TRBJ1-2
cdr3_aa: CASRGTGFNYGYTF
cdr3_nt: TGTGCCAGCAGGGGGACAGGGTTTAACTATGGCTACACCTTC

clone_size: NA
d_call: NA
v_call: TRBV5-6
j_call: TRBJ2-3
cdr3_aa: CASSSSGGGHTGDTQYF
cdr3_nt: TGTGCCAGCAGCTCCTCGGGCGGGGGACACACGGGGGATACGCAGTATTTT

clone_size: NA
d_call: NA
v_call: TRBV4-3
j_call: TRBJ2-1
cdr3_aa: CASSQGIWALPHNEQFF
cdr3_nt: TGCGCCAGCAGCCAAGGGATTTGGGCGTTGCCCCACAATGAGCAGTTCTTC

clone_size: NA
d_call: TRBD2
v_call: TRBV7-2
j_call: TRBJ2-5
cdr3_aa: CASSFGGARGVTQYF
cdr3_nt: TGTGCCAGCAGCTTCGGGGGGGCAAGAGGGGTGACCCAGTACTTC

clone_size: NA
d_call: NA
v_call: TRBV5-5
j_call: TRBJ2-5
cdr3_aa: CASSLAPADSRETQYF
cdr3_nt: TGTGCCAGCAGCTTGGCCCCTGCGGACAGTAGAGAGACCCAGTACTTC

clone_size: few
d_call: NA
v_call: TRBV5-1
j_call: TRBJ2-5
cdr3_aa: CASSLLTRQETQYF
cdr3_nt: TGCGCCAGCAGCTTGCTAACTAGGCAAGAGACCCAGTACTTC

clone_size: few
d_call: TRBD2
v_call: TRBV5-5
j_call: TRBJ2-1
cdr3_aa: CASSWGEGGYNEQFF
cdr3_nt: TGTGCCAGCAGCTGGGGGGAGGGAGGGTACAATGAGCAGTTCTTC

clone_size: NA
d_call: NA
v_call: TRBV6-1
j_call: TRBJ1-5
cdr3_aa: CASSERGIVQPQHF
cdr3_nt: TGTGCCAGCAGTGAAAGAGGTATTGTTCAGCCCCAGCATTTT

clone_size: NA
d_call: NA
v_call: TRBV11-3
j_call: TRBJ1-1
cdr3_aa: CASSLIVNTEAFF
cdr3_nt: TGTGCCAGCAGCTTAATCGTGAACACTGAAGCTTTCTTT

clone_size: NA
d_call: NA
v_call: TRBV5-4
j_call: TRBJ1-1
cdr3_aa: CASSLAGTSQKAFF
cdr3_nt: TGTGCCAGCAGCTTGGCAGGGACAAGTCAGAAAGCTTTCTTT

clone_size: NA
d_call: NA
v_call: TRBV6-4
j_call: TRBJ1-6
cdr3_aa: CASSPGHGGSPLHF
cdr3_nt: TGTGCCAGCAGTCCGGGACACGGTGGTTCACCCCTCCACTTT

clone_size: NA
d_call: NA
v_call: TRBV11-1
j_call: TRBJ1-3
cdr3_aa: CASSAQDSGNTIYF
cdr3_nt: TGTGCCAGCAGCGCCCAGGATTCTGGAAACACCATATATTTT

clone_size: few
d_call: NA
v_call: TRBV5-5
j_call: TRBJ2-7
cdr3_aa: CASSTIMTGYYEQYF
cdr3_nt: TGTGCCAGCAGCACTATTATGACAGGATACTACGAGCAGTACTTC

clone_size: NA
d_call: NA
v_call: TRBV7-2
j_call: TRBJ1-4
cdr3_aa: CASSLAIDEKLFF
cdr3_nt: TGTGCCAGCAGCTTAGCTATTGATGAAAAACTGTTTTTT

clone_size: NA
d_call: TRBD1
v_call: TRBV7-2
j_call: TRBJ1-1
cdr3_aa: CASSPHGTGGLGGAFF
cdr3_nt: TGTGCCAGCAGCCCCCACGGGACAGGTGGCCTCGGGGGAGCTTTCTTT

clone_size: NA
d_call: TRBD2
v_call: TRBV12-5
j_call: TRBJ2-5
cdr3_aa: CASGPGGTETQYF
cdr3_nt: TGTGCTAGTGGTCCGGGGGGGACGGAGACCCAGTACTTC

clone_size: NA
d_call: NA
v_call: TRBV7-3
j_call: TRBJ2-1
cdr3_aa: CASSLDGDNEQFF
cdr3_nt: TGTGCCAGCAGCTTGGACGGGGACAATGAGCAGTTCTTC

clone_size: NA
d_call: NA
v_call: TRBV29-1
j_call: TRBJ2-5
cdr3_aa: CSVESGLKAFQETQYF
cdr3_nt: TGCAGCGTTGAATCGGGACTCAAAGCCTTTCAAGAGACCCAGTACTTC

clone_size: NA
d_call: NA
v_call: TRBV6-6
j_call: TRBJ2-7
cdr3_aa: CASSPPGIRYEQYF
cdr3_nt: TGTGCCAGCAGTCCCCCTGGGATCCGCTACGAGCAGTACTTC

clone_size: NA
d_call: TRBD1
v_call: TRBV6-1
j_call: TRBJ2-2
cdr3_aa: CASWTGVNTGELFF
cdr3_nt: TGTGCCAGTTGGACAGGGGTGAACACCGGGGAGCTGTTTTTT

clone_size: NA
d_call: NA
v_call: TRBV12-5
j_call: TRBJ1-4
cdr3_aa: CARGAEGEELFF
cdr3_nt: TGTGCCAGGGGAGCCGAAGGCGAGGAACTGTTTTTT

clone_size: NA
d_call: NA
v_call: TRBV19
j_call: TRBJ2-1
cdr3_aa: CASSPRTSAGGEQFF
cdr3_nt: TGTGCCAGTAGCCCCCGGACGTCGGCTGGTGGTGAGCAGTTCTTC

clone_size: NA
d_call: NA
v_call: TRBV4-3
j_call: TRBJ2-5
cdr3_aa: CASSQALTRETQYF
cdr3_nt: TGCGCCAGCAGCCAAGCACTCACCCGGGAGACCCAGTACTTC

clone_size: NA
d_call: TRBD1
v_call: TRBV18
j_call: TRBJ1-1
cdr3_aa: CASSRTQGAGEAFF
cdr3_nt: TGTGCCAGCTCACGAACGCAGGGGGCGGGTGAAGCTTTCTTT

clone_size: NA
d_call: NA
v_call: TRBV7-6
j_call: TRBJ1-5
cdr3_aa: CASSLYAKGSNQPQHF
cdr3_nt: TGTGCCAGCAGCTTGTACGCAAAAGGGAGCAATCAGCCCCAGCATTTT

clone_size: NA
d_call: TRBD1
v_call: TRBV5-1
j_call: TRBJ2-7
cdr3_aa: CASSSGQGVGEQYF
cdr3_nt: TGCGCCAGCAGCTCCGGACAGGGGGTCGGGGAGCAGTACTTC

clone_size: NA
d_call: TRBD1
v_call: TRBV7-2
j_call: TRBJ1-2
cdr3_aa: CASSLSTGVGYGYTF
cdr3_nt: TGTGCCAGCAGCTTAAGCACAGGGGTAGGCTATGGCTACACCTTC

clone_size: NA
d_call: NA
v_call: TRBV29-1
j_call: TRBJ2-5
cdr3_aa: CSVEDRATQYF
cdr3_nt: TGCAGCGTTGAAGATAGGGCTACCCAGTACTTC

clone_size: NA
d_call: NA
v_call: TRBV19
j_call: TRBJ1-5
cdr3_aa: CASEDRSGNQPQHF
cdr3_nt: TGTGCCAGCGAAGACAGATCGGGCAATCAGCCCCAGCATTTT

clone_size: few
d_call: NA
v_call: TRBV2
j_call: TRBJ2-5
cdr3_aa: CASRWQETQYF
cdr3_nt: TGTGCCAGCAGGTGGCAAGAGACCCAGTACTTC

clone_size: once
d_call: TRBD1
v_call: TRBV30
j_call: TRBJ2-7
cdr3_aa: CAWTQTGTGGRGQYF
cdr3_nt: TGTGCCTGGACCCAAACCGGGACAGGGGGGAGAGGGCAGTACTTC

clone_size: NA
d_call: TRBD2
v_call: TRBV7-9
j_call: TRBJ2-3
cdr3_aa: CASSLFFTSGGRDTQYF
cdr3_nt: TGTGCCAGCAGCTTATTTTTTACTAGCGGGGGAAGGGATACGCAGTATTTT